The sequence of this TCR beta chain was determined in a study of T cells in Graves' hyperthyroidism and ophthalmopathy. The CDR3 regions of TCR beta were amplified from RNA transcripts. The primer set for the first-round RT-PCR of the TCR CDR3 was HTBI. TCRdb reprocessed the multiplex PCR reads via MiXCR and lists one record per CDR3 protein. Among a few hundred thousand distinct CDR3 sequences listed, more than 15% were seen once. This CDR3 is 15 amino acids long. The germline CDR1 and CDR2 sequences are LNHNV and YYDKDF (reference sequence). Regarding this clonotype: The junction and the germline gene differ at one end; a read error may be behind it.

The material sequenced was blood. This receptor was taken from a woman in her thirties or forties with Graves' ophthalmopathy. The chain has TRBV15 and TRBJ2-1; D is perhaps TRBD1 or TRBD2 (6 bases each). CDR3 residues: CAASGTPGAYNEQFF. CDR3 DNA sequence: TGTGCCGCCAGCGGCACCCCGGGGGCTTACAATGAGCAGTTCTTC.